Shown below are 19 T cell receptor beta chains from a single sample sequenced in a study of PD-L1 blockade in urothelial cancer. The repertoire was sequenced with immunoSEQ multiplex PCR; TCRdb's copy has only in-frame clones and lacks some. The sample has tens of thousands of clones, 75% to 85% seen once. Time point given: pretreatment peripheral blood. The sequencing here drew on PBMCs, taken around atezolizumab (anti-PD-L1) treatment. Receptors originate from a man in his 60s with urothelial cancer.

In regard to this clone: The junction departs from the called germline gene at one end, perhaps through a read error. The V call is TRBV7-7, the J call TRBJ2-2, with D maybe TRBD1 (6 bases). The CDR3 contains 15 residues. The germline V gene has CDR1 SSHAT and CDR2 FNYEAQ (reference sequence). The DNA for the CDR3 is TGTGCTAGCAGCTTAGCGATGGGGGCCCCCGGGGAGCTGTTTTTT. Translation gives CASSLAMGAPGELFF.

The chain combines TRBV11-3 with TRBJ2-1; D possibly corresponds to TRBD1 (5 bases). Germline assignment: CDR1 SGHNT and CDR2 YENEEA. The V end was cut by 5 bases, the J end by 6 bases, with 14 bases between. This CDR3 contains 14 residues. For the CDR3, the DNA is TGTGCCAGCAGCACCAGACCAGGGTCCAATGAGCAGTTCTTC. Translating it yields CASSTRPGSNEQFF.

The chain has TRBV27 and TRBJ2-1, with D tentatively TRBD2 (6 bases). Germline assignment: CDR1 MNHEY and CDR2 SMNVEV (reference sequence). The CDR3 covers 14 residues. V was trimmed by 5 bases and J by 5 bases, leaving 13 bases between them. For the CDR3, the DNA is TGTGCCAGCAGTACCGGGACTCCCCACAATGAGCAGTTCTTC. This encodes CASSTGTPHNEQFF.

The gene calls are TRBV28 and TRBJ2-7; 15 bases fit TRBD2. Germline CDR1 is MDHEN and CDR2 is SYDVKM. This CDR3 spans 14 amino acids. V lost 5 bases to trimming and J lost 4 bases; unmatched junction nucleotides: 0. CDR3 bases: TGTGCCAGCAGTGGACTAGCGGGAGGGTACGAGCAGTACTTC. Protein sequence: CASSGLAGGYEQYF.

In this sample, this clone turned up once. The chain employs TRBV19 and TRBJ1-3, with 7 bases identical to TRBD1. V was clipped by 6 bases and J by 0 bases; unmatched bases: 5. CDR1 is LNHDA, CDR2 SQIVND, per germline (reference sequence). The CDR3 has 15 residues. The DNA for the CDR3 is TGTGCCAGTAGACCCGGGACAGTCTCTGGAAACACCATATATTTT. It specifies CASRPGTVSGNTIYF. Based on the CDR3 plus reference TRBV19 and TRBJ1-3, the full variable domain is DGGITQSPKYLFRKEGQNVTLSCEQNLNHDAMYWYRQDPGQGLRLIYYSQIVNDFQKGDIAEGYSVSREKKESFPLTVTSAQKNPTAFYLCASRPGTVSGNTIYFGEGSWLTVV.

The V gene is TRBV7-9, the J gene TRBJ2-5; D perhaps matches TRBD2 (5 bases). Germline values: CDR1 SEHNR, CDR2 FQNEAQ (reference sequence). The V and J ends lost 5 bases and 4 bases respectively, with 8 bases between them. The CDR3 runs to 12 residues. The CDR3 protein is CASSRGTETQYF. CDR3 bases: TGTGCCAGCAGCCGGGGTACAGAGACCCAGTACTTC.

The gene calls are TRBV6-5 and TRBJ2-7; no firm D call. The germline CDR1 and CDR2 sequences are MNHEY and SVGAGI. The V end lost 4 bases, the J end lost 4 bases, and 14 bases lay between the germline ends. This CDR3 has 14 residues. CDR3 nucleotides: TGTGCCAGCAGTTTAAACACCAAGACTTACGAGCAGTACTTC. Translation: CASSLNTKTYEQYF.

The chain is built from TRBV19 and TRBJ2-7, with TRBD2 matching 10 bases. Germline V gene data show CDR1 as LNHDA and CDR2 as SQIVND (reference sequence). CDR3 size: 16 residues. Germline trimming cut 0 bases from V and 6 bases from J; bases unmatched to any gene: 8. CDR3 sequence reads: CASSIDLLAGAFEQYF. In DNA, the CDR3 is TGTGCCAGTAGTATAGATCTTCTAGCGGGAGCATTCGAGCAGTACTTC.

The genes are TRBV2 and TRBJ1-6, with 9 bases that match TRBD1. J was trimmed by 10 bases and V by 3 bases; bases with no gene match: 13. Germline CDR1 is SNHLY and CDR2 is FYNNEI. This CDR3 is 17 amino acids long. In DNA form, the CDR3 reads TGTGCCAGCAGTGACACATACGGGACAGGGCTTGGATCACCCCTCCACTTT. Protein product: CASSDTYGTGLGSPLHF.

This rearrangement joins TRBV7-8 to TRBJ2-3; maybe TRBD2 (5 bases). This CDR3 contains 15 residues. Germline CDR1 reads SGHVS; CDR2 reads FQNEAQ. V was pared by 1 base and J by 2 bases, with 10 bases between. The CDR3 is CASSLVDLYTDTQYF. The DNA for the CDR3 is TGTGCCAGCAGCTTAGTGGACTTGTACACAGATACGCAGTATTTT.

This clone was seen only once. This chain links TRBV5-6 with TRBJ2-5; 8 bases fit TRBD2. This CDR3 contains 16 residues. CDR1 is SGHDT and CDR2 is YYEEEE in the germline V gene. Trimming removed 0 bases from V and 5 bases from J; junction bases left unmatched: 9. CDR3 amino acids: CASSLGGLAIMETQYF. The CDR3 nucleotides read TGTGCCAGCAGCTTGGGCGGACTAGCCATAATGGAGACCCAGTACTTC.

V and J are TRBV5-1 and TRBJ2-3, with 14 bases that match TRBD2. CDR1 SGHRS and CDR2 YFSETQ come from the germline V gene. The CDR3 sequence is 18 residues long. The trim removed 3 bases at V and 0 bases at J, leaving 6 bases unmatched. CDR3 protein: CASSSGTSGGTSTDTQYF. The CDR3 bases are TGCGCCAGCAGCTCCGGGACTAGCGGGGGTACGAGCACAGATACGCAGTATTTT.

Many counts were recorded for this clone. The rearrangement joins TRBV15 to TRBJ1-5; 10 nucleotides line up with TRBD1. Losses at the gene ends were 1 base for V and 0 bases for J; bases not matched to a gene: 6. The germline CDR1 and CDR2 sequences are LNHNV and YYDKDF (reference sequence). CDR3 length equals 18 residues. This chain's CDR3 is CATSRATGGSYSNQPQHF. As DNA, the CDR3 is TGTGCCACCAGCAGAGCGACAGGGGGCTCTTATAGCAATCAGCCCCAGCATTTT.

The V and J genes are TRBV15 and TRBJ2-1; 8 nucleotides line up with TRBD2. This CDR3 region has 19 residues. The germline gives CDR1 LNHNV, CDR2 YYDKDF (reference sequence). With V trimmed by 3 bases and J by 3 bases, 16 bases remained unmatched. CDR3 nucleotide sequence: TGTGCCACCAGCAGCCTCGATGGGGCGGGGGGCACCTACTACAATGAGCAGTTCTTC. Translated: CATSSLDGAGGTYYNEQFF.

The chain employs TRBV5-4 and TRBJ2-7; D may be TRBD1 (6 bases). CDR3 size: 12 residues. Germline CDR1 is SGHNT and CDR2 is YYREEE (reference sequence). Trimming removed 7 bases from V and 3 bases from J, with 11 bases in between. The DNA for the CDR3 is TGTGCCAGCGGTTACAGGGACTACGAGCAGTACTTC. Translated, it gives CASGYRDYEQYF. The variable domain in full, with the rest retrieved from reference TRBV5-4 and TRBJ2-7, is ETGVTQSPTHLIKTRGQQVTLRCSSQSGHNTVSWYQQALGQGPQFIFQYYREEENGRGNFPPRFSGLQFPNYSSELNVNALELDDSALYLCASGYRDYEQYFGPGTRLTVT.

The chain combines TRBV5-5 with TRBJ2-3; D is ambiguous. The ends were cut back, 5 bases at V and 5 bases at J, with 15 bases in the middle. The CDR3 contains 14 residues. Germline V gene data show CDR1 as SGHKS and CDR2 as YYEKEE (reference sequence). The CDR3 region is CASSTSPTIDTQYF. CDR3 DNA: TGTGCCAGCAGTACATCCCCTACTATAGATACGCAGTATTTT.

V is TRBV7-8 and J is TRBJ2-2, with TRBD1 matching over 7 bases. Germline CDR1 reads SGHVS; CDR2 reads FQNEAQ. J lost 4 bases, V lost 5 bases, and 7 bases had no gene match. This CDR3 comprises 15 residues. As DNA, the CDR3 is TGTGCCAGCAGCCAACTACACAGGGGCACCGGGGAGCTGTTTTTT. Its protein is CASSQLHRGTGELFF.

This clone was picked up one time. CDR3: CASSTGTDTQYF. In DNA form, the CDR3 reads TGTGCCAGCAGTACAGGCACAGATACGCAGTATTTT. V usage is TRBV6-5 and J usage is TRBJ2-3; D is uncertain. This CDR3 comprises 12 residues. CDR1 is MNHEY, CDR2 SVGAGI, per germline. Trimming stripped 5 bases from V and 1 base from J, with 4 bases between.

The CDR3 DNA sequence: TGCAGCGTTGAAGATTCAATAATAGGGAGGGAGACCCAGTACTTC. The encoded protein is CSVEDSIIGRETQYF. This chain uses TRBV29-1 with TRBJ2-5; D possibly corresponds to TRBD2 (6 bases). CDR1 is SQVTM and CDR2 is ANQGSEA in the germline V gene. Trimming shortened V by 0 bases and J by 5 bases, and 16 bases separated the two germline ends. The CDR3 totals 15 residues. The complete variable domain, with remaining parts taken from reference TRBV29-1 and TRBJ2-5, reads SAVISQKPSRDICQRGTSLTIQCQVDSQVTMMFWYRQQPGQSLTLIATANQGSEATYESGFVIDKFPISRPNLTFSTLTVSNMSPEDSSIYLCSVEDSIIGRETQYFGPGTRLLVL.